A single sample gave rise to the 24 T cell receptor beta chains below, sequenced in a study of long-term antiretroviral therapy in people with HIV. Running of the v3.0 immunoSEQ assay took place at survey level. Method: immunoSEQ multiplex PCR; TCRdb's copy keeps in-frame clones and lacks some. The sample has 25,000 to 35,000 clones; roughly 93% are singletons. Sequencing used unsorted PBMCs, obtained just over 7.3 years after starting antiretroviral therapy. All receptors come from a man aged 50-60 years with HIV.

DNA for the CDR3: TGTGCCAGCGGGGACAGCTACACCGGGGAGCTGTTTTTT. It yields the protein CASGDSYTGELFF. V and J are TRBV9 and TRBJ2-2; 7 bases are shared with TRBD1. Trimming cost V 7 bases and J 3 bases; bases outside gene matches: 3. Per germline, CDR1 SGDLS and CDR2 YYNGEE. This CDR3 contains 13 residues. The entire variable domain, with the rest obtained from reference TRBV9 and TRBJ2-2, is as follows: DSGVTQTPKHLITATGQRVTLRCSPRSGDLSVYWYQQSLDQGLQFLIQYYNGEERAKGNILERFSAQQFPDLHSELNLSSLELGDSALYFCASGDSYTGELFFGEGSRLTVL.

The V and J genes are TRBV30 and TRBJ2-2; TRBD1 might be the D (5 bases). Germline CDR1 and CDR2: GTSNPN and SVGIG (reference sequence). The V gene lost 3 bases and the J gene lost 5 bases, with 10 bases spanning the gap. The CDR3 contains 13 residues. CDR3 protein: CAWSLGVTGELFF. The CDR3 region has the DNA TGTGCCTGGAGCCTAGGGGTTACCGGGGAGCTGTTTTTT.

The chain is built from TRBV29-1 and TRBJ1-1; the match to TRBD1 covers 7 bases. CDR1 SQVTM and CDR2 ANQGSEA come from the germline V gene. V gave up 6 bases and J gave up 6 bases; unmatched junction bases: 7. The CDR3 contains 12 residues. The CDR3: CSVQQGRAEAFF. The DNA of the CDR3 is TGCAGCGTGCAACAGGGGAGGGCTGAAGCTTTCTTT.

The rearrangement links TRBV7-6 to TRBJ2-7, with TRBD2 matching over 13 bases. The CDR3 is 15 residues long. Germline V gene data show CDR1 as SGHVS and CDR2 as FNYEAQ. Losses at the gene ends were 5 bases for V and 6 bases for J; bases not matched to a gene: 7. CDR3 sequence reads: CASSRTSGGAFEQYF. The CDR3 DNA reads TGTGCCAGCAGCAGAACTAGCGGGGGGGCGTTCGAGCAGTACTTC. The entire variable domain, with the rest obtained from reference TRBV7-6 and TRBJ2-7, is as follows: GAGVSQSPRYKVTKRGQDVALRCDPISGHVSLYWYRQALGQGPEFLTYFNYEAQQDKSGLPNDRFSAERPEGSISTLTIQRTEQRDSAMYRCASSRTSGGAFEQYFGPGTRLTVT.

For this clone: One end of the junction does not line up with germline, which may come from a read error. CDR3 DNA: TGTGCCAGCAGCTTCAGGGCTGGGGCCAACGTCCTGACTTTC. Protein: CASSFRAGANVLTF. The gene calls are TRBV5-1 and TRBJ2-6; D is perhaps TRBD1 (5 bases). CDR3 size: 14 residues. In germline, CDR1 is SGHRS, CDR2 YFSETQ.

This chain links TRBV7-2 with TRBJ2-3; 8 nucleotides agree with TRBD2. This CDR3 has 14 amino acids. CDR1 and CDR2 (germline): SGHTA, FQGNSA. CDR3: CATGGRHRADTQYF. CDR3 sequence (DNA): TGTGCAACGGGGGGGCGGCACCGGGCAGATACGCAGTATTTT.

This clone was recorded once. V usage is TRBV7-2 and J usage is TRBJ2-3, with 16 bases aligning to TRBD2. V lost 9 bases and J lost 4; bases outside the gene matches: 10. This CDR3 contains 17 residues. CDR1 and CDR2 from the germline V gene are SGHTA and FQGNSA. The CDR3 reads CASSRPGLAGGADTQYF. The CDR3 DNA reads as TGTGCCAGTTCACGGCCGGGACTAGCGGGGGGGGCAGATACGCAGTATTTT.

This chain links TRBV9 with TRBJ2-3; perhaps TRBD2 as D (7 bases). Trimming left V 1 base short and J 2 bases short, with 14 bases between. CDR1 is SGDLS and CDR2 is YYNGEE in the germline V gene. The CDR3 runs 16 residues. CDR3 region: CASSVWGGGLTDTQYF. CDR3 coding DNA: TGTGCCAGCAGCGTATGGGGCGGGGGCCTCACAGATACGCAGTATTTT. The full variable domain, with the rest looked up from reference TRBV9 and TRBJ2-3, is DSGVTQTPKHLITATGQRVTLRCSPRSGDLSVYWYQQSLDQGLQFLIQYYNGEERAKGNILERFSAQQFPDLHSELNLSSLELGDSALYFCASSVWGGGLTDTQYFGPGTRLTVL.

The J gene is TRBJ2-1, the V gene TRBV5-4; TRBD2 matches 10 bases. Germline V CDR1 and CDR2: SGHNT, YYREEE (reference sequence). The CDR3 loop spans 15 amino acids. Germline trimming cut 2 bases from V and 4 bases from J; bases unmatched to any gene: 3. The CDR3 nucleotides read TGTGCCAGCAGCTTTTGGACTAGCGGATACAATGAGCAGTTCTTC. Protein product: CASSFWTSGYNEQFF. Based on the CDR3 plus reference TRBV5-4 and TRBJ2-1, the full variable domain is ETGVTQSPTHLIKTRGQQVTLRCSSQSGHNTVSWYQQALGQGPQFIFQYYREEENGRGNFPPRFSGLQFPNYSSELNVNALELDDSALYLCASSFWTSGYNEQFFGPGTRLTVL.

This sequence joins TRBV11-3 and TRBJ1-3, with D uncertain. CDR3 size: 13 residues. V was shortened by 5 bases and J by 3 bases, with 8 bases between the two germline ends. Germline V gene sequence: CDR1 SGHNT, CDR2 YENEEA. CDR3 sequence (DNA): TGTGCCAGCAGCCCAAGGTTTGGAAACACCATATATTTT. This sequence encodes CASSPRFGNTIYF.

The J gene is TRBJ1-4, the V gene TRBV2; D gene ambiguous. Trimming shortened V by 8 bases and J by 8 bases, and 21 bases separated the two germline ends. The CDR3 covers 15 residues. CDR1 is SNHLY, CDR2 FYNNEI, per germline. CDR3 sequence: CASSPVPTGREKLFF. CDR3 DNA: TGTGCCAGCTCGCCAGTTCCGACGGGTAGGGAAAAACTGTTTTTT.

The chain is built from TRBV10-1 and TRBJ2-6, with unresolved D. This CDR3 region has 14 residues. Trimming cost V 4 bases and J 0 bases, with 4 bases left between them. Germline loops: CDR1 WNHNN, CDR2 SYGVQD (reference sequence). The CDR3 protein is CASSAGSGANVLTF. CDR3 bases: TGCGCCAGCAGTGCGGGCTCTGGGGCCAACGTCCTGACTTTC.

The chain uses TRBV4-3 and TRBJ2-7, with D possibly TRBD1 on 6 matching bases. Germline values: CDR1 LGHNA, CDR2 YSLEER. CDR3 length: 14 amino acids. The V end was cut by 2 bases, the J end by 4 bases, with 12 bases between. The CDR3 DNA follows: TGCGCCAGCAGCCAACGTACAGGGAAGTACGAGCAGTACTTC. This codes for CASSQRTGKYEQYF.

The V gene is TRBV4-1, the J gene TRBJ2-3; 14 positions agree with TRBD2. The germline V gene has CDR1 MGHRA and CDR2 YSYEKL. The CDR3 sequence is 17 residues long. V lost 1 base to trimming and J lost 5 bases; unmatched junction nucleotides: 5. The CDR3 is CASSQGTSGGPRDTQYF. CDR3 in DNA: TGCGCCAGCAGCCAAGGGACTAGCGGGGGGCCGCGAGATACGCAGTATTTT.

V and J are TRBV5-4 and TRBJ2-3; 8 bases fit TRBD2. Germline lookup yields CDR1 SGHNT and CDR2 YYREEE (reference sequence). Trimming took 4 bases from V and 1 from J; bases not matched to a gene: 11. This CDR3 is built from 17 residues. The CDR3 nucleotides are TGTGCCAGCAGCCCGGGACTAGTTTTTTCAGGCACAGATACGCAGTATTTT. It is translated as CASSPGLVFSGTDTQYF.

The chain uses TRBV6-1 and TRBJ1-2, with a weak D call TRBD1 (5 bases). The CDR3 has 16 amino acids. The germline V gene has CDR1 MNHNS and CDR2 SASEGT. Trimming cost V 3 bases and J 0 bases, with 14 bases left between them. The CDR3 DNA reads TGTGCCAGCAGTGATTGGGGCACAGCAGCTAACTATGGCTACACCTTC. Its translation: CASSDWGTAANYGYTF.

Concerning this clone itself: Other DNA sequences in the same sample also yield this CDR3. This chain links TRBV30 with TRBJ1-1; no firm D call. Deletions cut 5 bases from V and 4 bases from J, with 8 bases between. CDR1 is GTSNPN, CDR2 SVGIG, per germline (reference sequence). The CDR3 loop spans 11 amino acids. The CDR3 sequence is CAWSLGTEAFF. In DNA, the CDR3 is TGTGCCTGGTCTCTTGGCACTGAAGCTTTCTTT.

This rearrangement joins TRBV27 to TRBJ2-2; 7 nucleotides match TRBD1. The CDR3 consists of 14 residues. The germline CDR1 and CDR2 sequences are MNHEY and SMNVEV (reference sequence). Losses at the gene ends were 1 base for V and 6 bases for J; bases not matched to a gene: 2. The CDR3 DNA follows: TGTGCCAGCAGTTTATACAGGGGTGCCGGGGAGCTGTTTTTT. It is translated as CASSLYRGAGELFF.

The chain carries TRBV11-2 and TRBJ2-3; D is perhaps TRBD1 or TRBD2 (5 bases each). Trimming pared 5 bases from V and 2 bases from J, leaving 8 bases between. Germline V CDR1 and CDR2: SGHAT, FQNNGV. The CDR3 spans 13 residues. The CDR3 DNA reads TGTGCCAGCAGCGGGGGAGACACAGATACGCAGTATTTT. Its protein is CASSGGDTDTQYF.

V usage is TRBV5-6 and J usage is TRBJ1-2, with a tentative D call TRBD1 (6 bases). The CDR3 contains 12 residues. The V gene lost 4 bases and the J gene lost 8 bases, with 12 bases spanning the gap. Germline lookup yields CDR1 SGHDT and CDR2 YYEEEE. The CDR3 reads CASSPDRTGYTF. In DNA, the CDR3 is TGTGCCAGCAGCCCCGACAGGACGGGCTACACCTTC. The full variable domain, rest sourced from reference TRBV5-6 and TRBJ1-2, is DAGVTQSPTHLIKTRGQQVTLRCSPKSGHDTVSWYQQALGQGPQFIFQYYEEEERQRGNFPDRFSGHQFPNYSSELNVNALLLGDSALYLCASSPDRTGYTFGSGTRLTVV.

In its sample, this clone was seen once. The CDR3: CASSFGSSGANVLTF. The CDR3 DNA sequence: TGTGCCAGCAGCTTCGGTAGCTCTGGGGCCAACGTCCTGACTTTC. The V gene is TRBV6-5, the J gene TRBJ2-6; D gene ambiguous. The CDR3 extends over 15 amino acids. Germline CDR1 reads MNHEY; CDR2 reads SVGAGI. Trimming took 6 bases from V and 0 from J, leaving 9 bases between them.

The chain links TRBV19 to TRBJ2-7; a possible D gene is TRBD1 (6 bases). The CDR3 length is 14 residues. The V gene lost 3 bases and the J gene lost 1 base, with 10 bases spanning the gap. The germline V gene has CDR1 LNHDA and CDR2 SQIVND (reference sequence). For the CDR3, the DNA is TGTGCCAGTAGTATCAGGGGTCCTTCCTACGAGCAGTACTTC. Translated: CASSIRGPSYEQYF.

The chain combines TRBV6-5 with TRBJ2-3; maybe TRBD1 (5 bases). The CDR3 is made up of 11 amino acids. Trimming took 6 bases from V and 9 from J, leaving 10 bases between them. Germline V gene data show CDR1 as MNHEY and CDR2 as SVGAGI. The CDR3 protein is CASSQGVTQYF. In DNA, the CDR3 is TGTGCCAGCAGCCAAGGGGTCACGCAGTATTTT.

This clone was seen just once. This sequence joins TRBV21-1 and TRBJ2-7; whether TRBD1, the table's D call, matches the DNA was not checked. TRBV21-1 is deemed a pseudogene. This CDR3 region has 20 residues. The DNA for the CDR3 is TGTGCCAGCAGCAAAGTCGGGACAGGGCCGCGAGCGGGGAGGCCCTACGAGCAGTACTTC. Protein product: CASSKVGTGPRAGRPYEQYF.